This TCR beta chain was recorded in a study of CXCR3-negative and CXCR3-positive naive CD8 T cells. Study observations and caveats: In naive cells, CXCR3-negative and CXCR3-positive subsets had similar TRBV-TRBJ usage; memory cells differed. The study found comparably high diversity in both naive subsets and much lower diversity in memory CD8+ cells. Naive subsets displayed similar surface CD5, and TCR strength was inferred from TRB CDR3 properties. Naive cells positive for CXCR3 carried more hydrophobic TRB CDR3s than CXCR3-negative ones.

Germline V gives CDR1 MGHRA, CDR2 YSYEKL. This CDR3 region has 14 residues. In the case of this clonotype: Antigen: not known.

The authors prepared UMI-labeled TRB cDNA libraries by 5' RACE. TCRdb reanalyzed the 5' RACE reads, giving one entry per CDR3 protein sequence and no DNA. The sample features around 160,000 distinct CDR3 sequences, with 0.25% to 0.3% in its top ten. Those CD8+ T cells considered naive were CD45RO-CCR7+CD27+CD95-. The sequencing sample was made of naive CXCR3+ CD8+ T cells from blood. Subset meaning: CD45RO-CCR7+CD27+CD95- naive CD8+ T cells expressing CXCR3 (TNR3+). The origin of this receptor is a human donor in good health. Some clones in this sample may be carry-over from other donors' samples. The V and J genes are TRBV4-1 and TRBJ2-7. The CDR3 is CASSQVPEIYEQYF.